This passage covers 32 T cell receptor beta chains from one sample sequenced in a study of blood T cell repertoires in COVID-19. Using immunoSEQ multiplex PCR, the repertoire was profiled, and TCRdb retains in-frame clones only, with some absent. The table shows 200,000 to 300,000 clones, with approximately 91% occurring only once. Sequenced input: peripheral blood. These receptors were obtained from a man aged 30-40 years with COVID-19, enrolled during active disease.

The CDR3 DNA is TGTGCCATCAGACGACAGGGTTCTAATGAAAAACTGTTTTTT. Amino acids: CAIRRQGSNEKLFF. The chain couples TRBV10-3 to TRBJ1-4; 7 bases align to TRBD1. The CDR3 is 14 amino acids. CDR1 ENHRY and CDR2 SYGVKD come from the germline V gene. V lost 6 bases to trimming and J lost 3 bases; unmatched junction nucleotides: 4.

The chain recombines TRBV9 with TRBJ2-1; TRBD2 agrees at 11 bases. CDR1 and CDR2 from the germline V gene are SGDLS and YYNGEE. The CDR3 spans 16 residues. V lost 0 bases to trimming and J lost 9 bases; unmatched junction nucleotides: 8. CDR3 coding DNA: TGTGCCAGCAGCGTAGTGGCTAGCGGGGGGCAAAGTGAGCAGTTCTTC. Translated: CASSVVASGGQSEQFF. Looking up the rest from reference TRBV9 and TRBJ2-1 gives the full variable domain: DSGVTQTPKHLITATGQRVTLRCSPRSGDLSVYWYQQSLDQGLQFLIQYYNGEERAKGNILERFSAQQFPDLHSELNLSSLELGDSALYFCASSVVASGGQSEQFFGPGTRLTVL.

This chain uses TRBV18 with TRBJ2-3, with TRBD2 matching 8 bases. Germline loops: CDR1 KGHSH, CDR2 LQKENI. The CDR3 loop spans 14 amino acids. Trimming removed 3 bases from V and 2 bases from J; junction bases left unmatched: 1. In DNA form, the CDR3 reads TGTGCCAGCTCACCTAGCGGGGCCACAGATACGCAGTATTTT. It specifies CASSPSGATDTQYF.

The chain combines TRBV6-6 with TRBJ2-7, with 7 positions matching TRBD1. The CDR3 is 17 amino acids. Germline values: CDR1 MNHNY, CDR2 SVGAGI (reference sequence). The V segment lost 6 bases and the J segment 0 bases; nucleotides outside the gene matches: 14. CDR3: CASSRSSTGTSSYEQYF. CDR3 in DNA: TGTGCCAGCAGCCGATCATCGACAGGGACCAGCTCCTACGAGCAGTACTTC.

This chain joins TRBV7-6 and TRBJ1-1, with D tentatively TRBD1 (5 bases). The CDR3 has 14 amino acids. Germline loops: CDR1 SGHVS, CDR2 FNYEAQ. Trimming left V 0 bases short and J 11 bases short, with 16 bases between. Written as DNA, the CDR3 is TGTGCCAGCAGCTTAGCGGAAGGGGCAGGAACGGCTTTCTTT. Translation gives CASSLAEGAGTAFF.

V gene TRBV18 combines with J gene TRBJ2-2, with no clear D. V dropped 0 bases and J dropped 5 bases, with 4 bases sitting between them. The CDR3 totals 13 residues. Germline CDR1 KGHSH, CDR2 LQKENI. CDR3 sequence: CASSPPQTGELFF. In DNA form, the CDR3 reads TGTGCCAGCTCACCACCACAGACCGGGGAGCTGTTTTTT. The full variable domain, completed using reference TRBV18 and TRBJ2-2, is NAGVMQNPRHLVRRRGQEARLRCSPMKGHSHVYWYRQLPEEGLKFMVYLQKENIIDESGMPKERFSAEFPKEGPSILRIQQVVRGDSAAYFCASSPPQTGELFFGEGSRLTVL.

This sequence joins TRBV9 and TRBJ1-1, with 9 bases that match TRBD1. This CDR3 region has 19 residues. V gave up 4 bases and J gave up 0 bases; unmatched junction bases: 16. From germline, CDR1 is SGDLS and CDR2 YYNGEE. The chain's CDR3 is CASSPFGGQGTPMNTEAFF. CDR3 nucleotide sequence: TGTGCCAGCAGCCCCTTTGGGGGACAGGGCACTCCAATGAACACTGAAGCTTTCTTT.

This clone turned up a few times. This chain links TRBV11-2 with TRBJ2-5; TRBD1 agrees at 9 bases. J was trimmed by 5 bases and V by 5 bases; bases with no gene match: 6. Germline CDR1 and CDR2: SGHAT and FQNNGV. This CDR3 comprises 14 residues. CDR3 loop: CASSPIGTGETQYF. The CDR3 bases are TGTGCCAGCAGCCCCATCGGGACAGGGGAGACCCAGTACTTC.

V usage is TRBV6-6 and J usage is TRBJ1-4; D is perhaps TRBD1 (5 bases). Germline V gives CDR1 MNHNY, CDR2 SVGAGI (reference sequence). CDR3 length: 14 residues. V lost 4 bases and J lost 7, with 13 bases in between. The CDR3 is CASSSQGGLEKLFF. As DNA, the CDR3 is TGTGCCAGCAGTTCCCAGGGTGGTCTTGAAAAACTGTTTTTT.

V and J are TRBV27 and TRBJ2-7; 7 bases fit TRBD2. CDR3 size: 15 residues. With V trimmed by 3 bases and J by 0 bases, 5 bases remained unmatched. Germline loops: CDR1 MNHEY, CDR2 SMNVEV (reference sequence). CDR3 DNA sequence: TGTGCCAGCAGTTTCCGGGGGGTCTCCTCCTACGAGCAGTACTTC. Amino acid sequence: CASSFRGVSSYEQYF.

The rearrangement joins TRBV24-1 to TRBJ2-4, with D perhaps matching TRBD2 (7 bases). Germline CDR1 reads KGHDR; CDR2 reads SFDVKD. The length of the CDR3 is 12 residues. Trimming removed 5 bases from V and 9 bases from J, with 10 bases in between. CDR3 residues: CATSAGEGIQYF. DNA of the CDR3: TGTGCCACCAGTGCAGGGGAGGGCATTCAGTACTTC.

The J gene is TRBJ1-1, the V gene TRBV6-1; a weak D match, TRBD1 (5 bases). In germline, CDR1 is MNHNS, CDR2 SASEGT. CDR3 length equals 13 residues. The germline V and J ends were trimmed by 3 bases and 5 bases, with 10 bases remaining between them. The CDR3 DNA reads as TGTGCCAGCAGTGACAGGGTAGGGACTGAAGCTTTCTTT. Residues: CASSDRVGTEAFF.

The V and J genes are TRBV5-1 and TRBJ1-6; D unresolved. Trimming removed 4 bases from V and 9 bases from J, with 14 bases in between. CDR1 and CDR2 from the germline V gene are SGHRS and YFSETQ. This CDR3 is 14 amino acids long. CDR3 region: CASSPGGGGSPLHF. CDR3 nucleotides: TGCGCCAGCAGCCCTGGTGGAGGTGGTTCACCCCTCCACTTT.

This sequence joins TRBV2 and TRBJ2-1, with 10 bases that match TRBD1. The CDR3 has 14 residues. V lost 4 bases to trimming and J lost 9 bases; unmatched junction nucleotides: 6. Germline lookup yields CDR1 SNHLY and CDR2 FYNNEI. CDR3 protein: CASSVGTGVGEQFF. CDR3 nucleotide sequence: TGTGCCAGCAGTGTTGGGACAGGGGTCGGTGAGCAGTTCTTC.

The rearrangement uses TRBV9 and TRBJ2-5, with D possibly TRBD2 on 6 matching bases. CDR3 length equals 18 residues. V lost 4 bases and J lost 5, with 27 bases in between. CDR1 is SGDLS, CDR2 YYNGEE, per germline. The CDR3 DNA reads as TGTGCCAGCAGCCCTAGACCCCGGGAGAGATTTGTCTGGGAGACCCAGTACTTC. Amino acid sequence: CASSPRPRERFVWETQYF.

The rearrangement uses TRBV11-2 and TRBJ1-1; D is perhaps TRBD1 (6 bases). Germline loops: CDR1 SGHAT, CDR2 FQNNGV. Trimming shortened V by 2 bases and J by 0 bases, and 16 bases separated the two germline ends. The length of the CDR3 is 17 residues. In nucleotides, the CDR3 is TGTGCCAGCAGCTTATTGGGGAGGGGGAAAATGAACACTGAAGCTTTCTTT. As protein: CASSLLGRGKMNTEAFF.

The chain uses TRBV4-1 and TRBJ1-1; D unclear. Per the germline V gene, CDR1 is MGHRA and CDR2 is YSYEKL. Trimming cost V 4 bases and J 1 base, with 13 bases left between them. CDR3 length equals 15 residues. CDR3 DNA sequence: TGCGCCAGCAGCCCCTCCGACAAGCCGAACACTGAAGCTTTCTTT. Residues: CASSPSDKPNTEAFF.

As for this clone: Other DNA sequences in this sample translate to the same CDR3. The chain couples TRBV7-3 to TRBJ1-1, with 9 bases that match TRBD1. Germline trimming cut 3 bases from V and 4 bases from J; bases unmatched to any gene: 0. CDR1 is SGHTA and CDR2 is FQGTGA in the germline V gene. CDR3 length equals 13 residues. The CDR3 is CASSLTGGTEAFF. CDR3 nucleotides: TGTGCCAGCAGCTTGACAGGGGGCACTGAAGCTTTCTTT.

The chain combines TRBV7-6 with TRBJ2-7; D call uncertain. Trimming removed 5 bases from V and 6 bases from J, with 11 bases in between. Germline V CDR1 and CDR2: SGHVS, FNYEAQ. CDR3 length: 12 residues. DNA of the CDR3: TGTGCCAGCAGCCCCGCGAGTCGCGAGCAGTACTTC. Its protein is CASSPASREQYF.

The chain carries TRBV13 and TRBJ2-1, with D possibly TRBD2 on 6 matching bases. The germline V gene encodes CDR1 PRHDT and CDR2 FYEKMQ (reference sequence). The CDR3 consists of 15 residues. Trimming removed 4 bases at V and 9 bases at J, with 19 bases between. CDR3 loop: CASSWGTVKGGEQFF. The CDR3 DNA follows: TGTGCCAGCAGCTGGGGGACGGTGAAGGGAGGTGAGCAGTTCTTC.

CDR3 sequence: CASSLGLMAGVPDEQFF. The DNA of the CDR3 is TGTGCCAGCAGCTTAGGGTTAATGGCAGGGGTTCCGGATGAGCAGTTCTTC. V usage is TRBV7-3 and J usage is TRBJ2-1; D is perhaps TRBD1 (6 bases). The germline CDR1 and CDR2 sequences are SGHTA and FQGTGA. V was trimmed by 2 bases and J by 8 bases, leaving 22 bases between them. CDR3 size: 17 residues.

CDR3 DNA sequence: TGTGCCACCAGTGACAGTGTGGCAAACACCATATATTTT. This codes for CATSDSVANTIYF. The chain recombines TRBV24-1 with TRBJ1-3, with D unclear. Germline CDR1 KGHDR, CDR2 SFDVKD. This CDR3 contains 13 residues. Deletions cut 4 bases from V and 6 bases from J, with 9 bases between.

V gene TRBV30 combines with J gene TRBJ2-5, with 15 bases aligning to TRBD2. CDR3 size: 18 residues. Trimming at V came to 6 bases and at J to 6 bases, leaving 17 bases not matched to a gene. Germline CDR1 reads GTSNPN; CDR2 reads SVGIG (reference sequence). Here the CDR3 DNA reads TGTGCCTGCTTCGGGGAATTTGGGACTAGCGGGGGGCCCAAGACCCAGTACTTC. Translating gives CACFGEFGTSGGPKTQYF.

This sequence joins TRBV6-6 and TRBJ1-3; unclear D gene. The CDR3 runs 14 residues. Germline CDR1 reads MNHNY; CDR2 reads SVGAGI (reference sequence). V dropped 4 bases and J dropped 0 bases, with 7 bases sitting between them. The CDR3: CASSSGYSGNTIYF. The CDR3 nucleotides are TGTGCCAGCAGTTCGGGATACTCTGGAAACACCATATATTTT.

This chain links TRBV3-1 (or the pseudogene TRBV3-2) with TRBJ2-3; 8 positions agree with TRBD1. CDR1 LGHDT and CDR2 YNNKEL come from the germline V gene (reference sequence). The CDR3 covers 17 residues. Trimming took 3 bases from V and 6 from J; bases not matched to a gene: 14. DNA of the CDR3: TGTGCCAGCAGCCATGTTAGTCCAGGGGGCGGAATGGATACGCAGTATTTT. Residues: CASSHVSPGGGMDTQYF.

V gene TRBV27 combines with J gene TRBJ2-2, with 8 bases aligning to TRBD1. V was clipped by 6 bases and J by 7 bases; unmatched bases: 7. The CDR3 extends over 14 amino acids. From germline, CDR1 is MNHEY and CDR2 SMNVEV (reference sequence). DNA of the CDR3: TGTGCCAGCAGGGGGCAGGGGGCGGTCGGGGAGCTGTTTTTT. It is translated as CASRGQGAVGELFF.

V is TRBV11-2 and J is TRBJ2-5; tentative D call: TRBD2 (5 bases). CDR3 length equals 14 residues. CDR1 is SGHAT, CDR2 FQNNGV, per germline. V was clipped by 1 base and J by 4 bases, with 10 bases between them. This chain's CDR3 is CASSLAGYGETQYF. The CDR3 DNA sequence: TGTGCCAGCAGCTTAGCGGGGTATGGAGAGACCCAGTACTTC.

V usage is TRBV20-1 and J usage is TRBJ1-2; D possibly corresponds to TRBD1 (5 bases). Germline values: CDR1 DFQATT, CDR2 SNEGSKA (reference sequence). The V end was cut by 3 bases, the J end by 2 bases, with 16 bases between. The CDR3 covers 15 residues. The CDR3 region has the DNA TGCAGTGCTAGTGCCGAACAGGAAAACAACTATGGCTACACCTTC. Residues: CSASAEQENNYGYTF.

The chain joins TRBV7-7 to TRBJ2-2, with 10 bases matching TRBD1. CDR3 length: 17 amino acids. In germline, CDR1 is SSHAT, CDR2 FNYEAQ (reference sequence). The ends lost 5 bases at V and 2 bases at J; junction bases unmatched: 8. Here the CDR3 reads CASSPNPTGGNTGELFF. The DNA for the CDR3 is TGTGCCAGCAGCCCCAACCCGACAGGGGGCAACACCGGGGAGCTGTTTTTT.

This chain connects TRBV10-3 to TRBJ2-2; TRBD2 matches 14 bases. The V and J ends lost 0 bases and 4 bases, in that order; junction bases with no gene match: 1. The CDR3 extends over 17 amino acids. CDR1 is ENHRY, CDR2 SYGVKD, per germline. CDR3 residues: CAISESTSGGATGELFF. The DNA of the CDR3 is TGTGCCATCAGTGAGTCGACTAGCGGGGGGGCCACCGGGGAGCTGTTTTTT.

J is TRBJ1-2 and V is TRBV5-4; 11 positions match TRBD1. The CDR3 loop spans 14 amino acids. V was pared by 3 bases and J by 7 bases, with 5 bases of the junction left unmatched. In germline, CDR1 is SGHNT, CDR2 YYREEE (reference sequence). The DNA for the CDR3 is TGTGCCAGCAGCTCCCCGGACAGGGGGCCTGGCTACACCTTC. Protein product: CASSSPDRGPGYTF. Variable domain in full (rest from reference TRBV5-4 and TRBJ1-2): ETGVTQSPTHLIKTRGQQVTLRCSSQSGHNTVSWYQQALGQGPQFIFQYYREEENGRGNFPPRFSGLQFPNYSSELNVNALELDDSALYLCASSSPDRGPGYTFGSGTRLTVV.

The chain recombines TRBV9 with TRBJ1-6; a possible D gene is TRBD1 (6 bases). CDR1 and CDR2 from the germline V gene are SGDLS and YYNGEE. This CDR3 region has 16 residues. The ends were cut back, 3 bases at V and 3 bases at J, with 13 bases in the middle. CDR3 nucleotide sequence: TGTGCCAGCAGCGCCTCCGGGGGGCTCTATAATTCACCCCTCCACTTT. Amino acids: CASSASGGLYNSPLHF.